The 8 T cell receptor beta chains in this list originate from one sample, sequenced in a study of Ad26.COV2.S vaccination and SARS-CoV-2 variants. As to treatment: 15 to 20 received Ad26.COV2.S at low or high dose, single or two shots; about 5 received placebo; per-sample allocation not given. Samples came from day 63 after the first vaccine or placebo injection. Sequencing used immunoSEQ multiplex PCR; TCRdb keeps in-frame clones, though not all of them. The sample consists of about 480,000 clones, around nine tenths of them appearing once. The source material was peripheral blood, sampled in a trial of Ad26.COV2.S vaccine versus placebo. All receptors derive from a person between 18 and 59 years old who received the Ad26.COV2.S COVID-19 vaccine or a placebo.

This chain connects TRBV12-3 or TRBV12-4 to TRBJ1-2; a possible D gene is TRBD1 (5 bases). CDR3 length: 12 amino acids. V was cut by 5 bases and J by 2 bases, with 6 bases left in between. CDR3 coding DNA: TGTGCCAGCAGTCCAGGGAACTATGGCTACACCTTC. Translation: CASSPGNYGYTF.

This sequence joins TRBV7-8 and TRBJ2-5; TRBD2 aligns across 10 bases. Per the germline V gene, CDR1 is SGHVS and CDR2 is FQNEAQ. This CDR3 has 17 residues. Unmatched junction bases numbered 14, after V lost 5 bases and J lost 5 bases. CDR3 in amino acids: CASSQRALAGVAETQYF. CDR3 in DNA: TGTGCCAGCAGCCAACGGGCCCTAGCGGGAGTCGCTGAGACCCAGTACTTC.

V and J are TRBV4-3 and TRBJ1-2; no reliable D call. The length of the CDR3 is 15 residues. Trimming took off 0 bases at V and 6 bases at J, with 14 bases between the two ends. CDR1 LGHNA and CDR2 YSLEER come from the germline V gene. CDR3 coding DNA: TGCGCCAGCAGCCAAGATCAGGCGGTATGGGATGGCTACACCTTC. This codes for CASSQDQAVWDGYTF.

Here the CDR3 DNA reads TGTGCCAGCAGCCCTGGGGACGGGAATTCACCCCTCCACTTT. Translating it yields CASSPGDGNSPLHF. V usage is TRBV7-3 and J usage is TRBJ1-6, with a tentative D call TRBD1 (5 bases). The CDR3 has 14 residues. Germline values: CDR1 SGHTA, CDR2 FQGTGA. V was trimmed by 5 bases and J by 7 bases, leaving 12 bases between them.

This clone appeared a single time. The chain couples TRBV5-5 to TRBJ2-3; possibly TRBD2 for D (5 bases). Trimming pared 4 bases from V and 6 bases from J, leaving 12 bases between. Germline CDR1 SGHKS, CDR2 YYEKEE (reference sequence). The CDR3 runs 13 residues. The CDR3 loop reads CASSQNTGDTQYF. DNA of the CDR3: TGTGCCAGCAGCCAAAACACGGGGGATACGCAGTATTTT.

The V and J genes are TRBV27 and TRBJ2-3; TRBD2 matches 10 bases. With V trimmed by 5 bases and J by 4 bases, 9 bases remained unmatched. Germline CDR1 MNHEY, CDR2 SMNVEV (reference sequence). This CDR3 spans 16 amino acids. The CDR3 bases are TGTGCCAGCAGTCGTCCGGGACTAGCGCCTCCAGATACGCAGTATTTT. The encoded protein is CASSRPGLAPPDTQYF.

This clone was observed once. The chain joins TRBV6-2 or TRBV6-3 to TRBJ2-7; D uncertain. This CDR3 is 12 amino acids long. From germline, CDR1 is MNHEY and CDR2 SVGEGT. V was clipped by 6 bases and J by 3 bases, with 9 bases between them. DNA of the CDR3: TGTGCCAGCAGCCCAAAGGGCTACGAGCAGTACTTC. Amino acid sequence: CASSPKGYEQYF.

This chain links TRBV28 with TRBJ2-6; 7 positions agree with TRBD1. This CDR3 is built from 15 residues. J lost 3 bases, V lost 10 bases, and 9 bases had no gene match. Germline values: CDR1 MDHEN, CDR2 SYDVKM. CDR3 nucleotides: TGTGCCATCAACAGGGGAATAGGTGGGGCCAACGTCCTGACTTTC. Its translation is CAINRGIGGANVLTF.